Presented here are 28 T cell receptor beta chains from one specimen sequenced in a study of blood T cell repertoires in COVID-19. Using immunoSEQ multiplex PCR, the repertoire was profiled, and TCRdb retains in-frame clones only, with some absent. The table lists hundreds of thousands of clones, 88% of them singletons. Sequencing was performed on peripheral blood. These receptors came from a woman aged 45-60 years with active or convalescent COVID-19.

The CDR3 nucleotides are TGTGCCAGTACCCCGGTGGGGACAGGCCGCACTGAAGCTTTCTTT. Amino acids: CASTPVGTGRTEAFF. The genes are TRBV19 and TRBJ1-1, with 8 bases identical to TRBD1. Germline CDR1 LNHDA, CDR2 SQIVND (reference sequence). With V trimmed by 7 bases and J by 4 bases, 11 bases remained unmatched. The CDR3 is made up of 15 amino acids.

The J gene is TRBJ1-5, the V gene TRBV18, with a possible D match to TRBD1 (6 bases). CDR3 length: 15 residues. Per the germline V gene, CDR1 is KGHSH and CDR2 is LQKENI. Trimming shortened V by 3 bases and J by 0 bases, and 9 bases separated the two germline ends. CDR3 nucleotide sequence: TGTGCCAGCTCACCGGGGGCGTCTAGCAATCAGCCCCAGCATTTT. Its translation: CASSPGASSNQPQHF.

The rearrangement links TRBV28 to TRBJ2-1; D is undetermined. Germline CDR1 reads MDHEN; CDR2 reads SYDVKM. V was clipped by 2 bases and J by 5 bases, with 7 bases between them. This CDR3 is built from 13 residues. The CDR3 bases are TGTGCCAGCAGTTTACAAGAGAACAATGAGCAGTTCTTC. This encodes CASSLQENNEQFF. Together with reference TRBV28 and TRBJ2-1, the CDR3 gives the full variable domain: DVKVTQSSRYLVKRTGEKVFLECVQDMDHENMFWYRQDPGLGLRLIYFSYDVKMKEKGDIPEGYSVSREKKERFSLILESASTNQTSMYLCASSLQENNEQFFGPGTRLTVL.

CDR3 DNA sequence: TGTGCCTGGAATACAATCCCGGGGGGACACTACGAGCAGTACTTC. It yields the protein CAWNTIPGGHYEQYF. The gene calls are TRBV30 and TRBJ2-7; perhaps TRBD2 as D (7 bases). V shed 4 bases and J shed 3 bases, with 19 bases lying between them. CDR3 length: 15 residues. Germline V gene data show CDR1 as GTSNPN and CDR2 as SVGIG (reference sequence).

The chain links TRBV7-3 to TRBJ2-7; unclear D gene. The CDR3 consists of 13 residues. Germline V gene data show CDR1 as SGHTA and CDR2 as FQGTGA. V was shortened by 8 bases and J by 3 bases, with 14 bases between the two germline ends. DNA of the CDR3: TGTGCCAGCCCAATGGTACTTCACTACGAGCAGTACTTC. It translates to CASPMVLHYEQYF.

V gene TRBV7-9 combines with J gene TRBJ1-1; 7 nucleotides agree with TRBD1. Germline CDR1 SEHNR, CDR2 FQNEAQ (reference sequence). The CDR3 spans 15 residues. The J segment lost 1 base and the V segment lost 2 bases, leaving 4 bases of the junction unmatched. The CDR3 nucleotides read TGTGCCAGCAGCTTAATTCGACAGGGGAACACTGAAGCTTTCTTT. Translation: CASSLIRQGNTEAFF.

The chain employs TRBV11-2 and TRBJ2-7, with TRBD1 identical over 9 bases. This CDR3 contains 16 residues. CDR1 SGHAT and CDR2 FQNNGV come from the germline V gene. V lost 0 bases to trimming and J lost 4 bases; unmatched junction nucleotides: 7. The CDR3 loop is CASSLEAGTGRYEQYF. CDR3 DNA sequence: TGTGCCAGCAGCTTAGAAGCCGGGACAGGGAGGTACGAGCAGTACTTC. The variable domain in full, completed from reference TRBV11-2 and TRBJ2-7, reads EAGVAQSPRYKIIEKRQSVAFWCNPISGHATLYWYQQILGQGPKLLIQFQNNGVVDDSQLPKDRFSAERLKGVDSTLKIQPAKLEDSAVYLCASSLEAGTGRYEQYFGPGTRLTVT.

The rearrangement links TRBV10-3 to TRBJ1-4; D is perhaps TRBD1 (6 bases). Between the trimmed V and J ends, which lost 6 bases and 0 bases, there was a span of 17 bases. CDR3 length: 17 amino acids. Germline V CDR1 and CDR2: ENHRY, SYGVKD. The CDR3 spells CAISPTGVPTTNEKLFF. The CDR3 nucleotides are TGTGCCATCAGCCCGACAGGAGTACCTACAACTAATGAAAAACTGTTTTTT.

The chain employs TRBV6-5 and TRBJ2-2; TRBD1 agrees at 7 bases. CDR1 and CDR2 (germline): MNHEY, SVGAGI. The ends lost 3 bases at V and 2 bases at J; junction bases unmatched: 3. This CDR3 comprises 15 residues. The CDR3 DNA reads as TGTGCCAGCAGTTATTACAGGGGAAACACCGGGGAGCTGTTTTTT. Amino acid sequence: CASSYYRGNTGELFF.

The V and J genes are TRBV28 and TRBJ1-5; TRBD1 aligns across 7 bases. The germline gives CDR1 MDHEN, CDR2 SYDVKM. With 4 bases clipped from V and 12 bases from J, the junction kept 6 bases outside the gene matches. The CDR3 extends over 12 amino acids. The CDR3 bases are TGTGCCAGCAGTTCGGACAGGTCGGGCCAGCATTTT. Protein: CASSSDRSGQHF.

The V and J genes are TRBV18 and TRBJ1-1, with 11 bases aligning to TRBD1. V shed 2 bases and J 6 bases; nucleotides not matched to a gene: 2. The CDR3 covers 14 residues. CDR1 and CDR2 from the germline V gene are KGHSH and LQKENI. The CDR3 loop reads CASSPRDRGSEAFF. The DNA for the CDR3 is TGTGCCAGCTCACCAAGGGACAGGGGGTCTGAAGCTTTCTTT.

The rearrangement joins TRBV19 to TRBJ2-3; 7 bases are a match to TRBD1. The ends lost 7 bases at V and 2 bases at J; junction bases unmatched: 6. The CDR3 is made up of 14 amino acids. Per the germline V gene, CDR1 is LNHDA and CDR2 is SQIVND (reference sequence). CDR3: CASTLGTATDTQYF. CDR3 coding DNA: TGTGCCAGTACCCTCGGGACAGCCACAGATACGCAGTATTTT. The variable domain in full, completed from reference TRBV19 and TRBJ2-3, reads DGGITQSPKYLFRKEGQNVTLSCEQNLNHDAMYWYRQDPGQGLRLIYYSQIVNDFQKGDIAEGYSVSREKKESFPLTVTSAQKNPTAFYLCASTLGTATDTQYFGPGTRLTVL.

J is TRBJ1-2 and V is TRBV6-5, with D perhaps TRBD1 (6 bases). This CDR3 spans 14 amino acids. Germline V lookup: CDR1 MNHEY, CDR2 SVGAGI. V was pared by 6 bases and J by 2 bases, with 13 bases between. This chain's CDR3 is CASSPQGRNYGYTF. DNA of the CDR3: TGTGCCAGCAGCCCACAGGGAAGAAACTATGGCTACACCTTC.

J is TRBJ2-4 and V is TRBV28, with 8 bases aligning to TRBD1. Germline lookup yields CDR1 MDHEN and CDR2 SYDVKM. J gave up 4 bases and V 7 bases, and 15 bases lay outside the gene matches. The CDR3 is 17 residues long. The CDR3 nucleotides are TGTGCCAGCACCCGATCGAGGGACAGGCACGGAAAAAACATTCAGTACTTC. It translates to CASTRSRDRHGKNIQYF. The variable domain in full, completed from reference TRBV28 and TRBJ2-4, reads DVKVTQSSRYLVKRTGEKVFLECVQDMDHENMFWYRQDPGLGLRLIYFSYDVKMKEKGDIPEGYSVSREKKERFSLILESASTNQTSMYLCASTRSRDRHGKNIQYFGAGTRLSVL.

The gene calls are TRBV4-1 and TRBJ2-5; TRBD2 agrees at 10 bases. Germline CDR1 is MGHRA and CDR2 is YSYEKL. The CDR3 extends over 17 amino acids. V lost 0 bases and J lost 5; bases outside the gene matches: 9. DNA of the CDR3: TGCGCCAGCAGCCAAGATCAGAGCGGGGGGGCTGGGGAGACCCAGTACTTC. This sequence encodes CASSQDQSGGAGETQYF.

The chain recombines TRBV28 with TRBJ1-2; D possibly corresponds to TRBD1 (6 bases). Germline-derived CDR1 and CDR2 are MDHEN and SYDVKM. V was shortened by 7 bases and J by 2 bases, with 14 bases between the two germline ends. The CDR3 runs to 14 residues. The chain's CDR3 is CASNPGAANYGYTF. The CDR3 DNA reads TGTGCCAGCAACCCAGGGGCGGCAAACTATGGCTACACCTTC.

This clone appeared once. The gene calls are TRBV7-2 and TRBJ1-6, with D possibly being TRBD1 (6 bases). The V gene's germline CDR1 is SGHTA and CDR2 FQGNSA. The CDR3 sequence is 14 residues long. Trimming removed 5 bases from V and 5 bases from J, with 10 bases in between. CDR3 sequence (DNA): TGTGCCAGCAGCCTTAGACAGGATAATTCACCCCTCCACTTT. It is translated as CASSLRQDNSPLHF.

V usage is TRBV3-1 (or the pseudogene TRBV3-2) and J usage is TRBJ2-3; 13 positions match TRBD2. Trimming took 6 bases from V and 8 from J; bases not matched to a gene: 8. Germline CDR1 reads LGHDT; CDR2 reads YNNKEL (reference sequence). The CDR3 extends over 15 amino acids. This CDR3 reads CASSPKGLAGPTQYF. CDR3 nucleotides: TGTGCCAGCAGTCCAAAGGGACTAGCGGGACCTACGCAGTATTTT.

The gene calls are TRBV28 and TRBJ2-1; TRBD2 agrees at 10 bases. J gave up 9 bases and V 4 bases, and 12 bases lay outside the gene matches. This CDR3 region has 16 residues. Germline CDR1 and CDR2: MDHEN and SYDVKM. The CDR3: CASSSTTSGTSREQFF. CDR3 nucleotides: TGTGCCAGCAGTTCCACCACTAGCGGGACGAGCCGTGAGCAGTTCTTC.

The rearrangement links TRBV20-1 to TRBJ1-2; D is unresolved. CDR3 size: 11 residues. Between the trimmed V and J ends, which lost 3 bases and 6 bases, there was a span of 8 bases. CDR1 DFQATT and CDR2 SNEGSKA come from the germline V gene (reference sequence). DNA for the CDR3: TGCAGTGCTAGGGCCCAAGATGGCTACACCTTC. Its protein product is CSARAQDGYTF.

CDR3 bases: TGTGCCAGCAGCTTAGGATTAGGTAGTCGGAGGGAGACCCAGTACTTC. The encoded protein is CASSLGLGSRRETQYF. The V and J genes are TRBV11-2 and TRBJ2-5; D possibly corresponds to TRBD2 (5 bases). V shed 1 base and J shed 5 bases, with 17 bases lying between them. Germline assignment: CDR1 SGHAT and CDR2 FQNNGV. CDR3 size: 16 residues.

The V call is TRBV30, the J call TRBJ2-1; 14 bases align to TRBD2. CDR1 and CDR2 (germline): GTSNPN, SVGIG (reference sequence). The CDR3 length is 15 residues. Trimming took 6 bases from V and 7 from J; bases not matched to a gene: 8. CDR3 loop: CACGTGTSGGNEQFF. The CDR3 DNA follows: TGTGCCTGCGGGACAGGGACTAGCGGGGGAAATGAGCAGTTCTTC.

CDR3 region: CASSLAPRDWNEQFF. DNA for the CDR3: TGTGCCAGCAGCTTAGCCCCCCGGGACTGGAATGAGCAGTTCTTC. The chain joins TRBV7-3 to TRBJ2-1, with D maybe TRBD2 (6 bases). The CDR3 length is 15 residues. CDR1 and CDR2 from the germline V gene are SGHTA and FQGTGA. V lost 2 bases, J lost 7 bases, and 15 bases lay in between.

The chain recombines TRBV4-2 with TRBJ1-1; the D gene is possibly TRBD1 (5 bases). Germline V lookup: CDR1 LGHNA, CDR2 YNFKEQ. V was cut by 3 bases and J by 4 bases, with 15 bases left in between. The CDR3 runs 15 residues. CDR3 nucleotide sequence: TGTGCCAGCAGCCATCTCTTACAGGTCCGCACTGAAGCTTTCTTT. Protein product: CASSHLLQVRTEAFF.

The rearrangement links TRBV6-1 to TRBJ1-2; D not resolved. This CDR3 comprises 14 residues. The germline V and J ends were trimmed by 2 bases and 4 bases, with 11 bases remaining between them. Germline values: CDR1 MNHNS, CDR2 SASEGT. The CDR3 nucleotides read TGTGCCAGCAGTGAATGGTCGGGTACCTATGGCTACACCTTC. The encoded protein is CASSEWSGTYGYTF.

The V and J genes are TRBV4-1 and TRBJ1-2, with a tentative D call TRBD1 (6 bases). V was shortened by 3 bases and J by 7 bases, with 15 bases between the two germline ends. Germline V gene lookup returns CDR1 MGHRA and CDR2 YSYEKL. The CDR3 length is 14 residues. CDR3 loop: CASSHLTGIGGYTF. As DNA, the CDR3 is TGCGCCAGCAGCCACCTGACAGGTATAGGTGGCTACACCTTC.

The chain recombines TRBV19 with TRBJ1-5, with D unclear. Trimming removed 0 bases at V and 0 bases at J, with 15 bases between. Germline assignment: CDR1 LNHDA and CDR2 SQIVND (reference sequence). This CDR3 has 18 residues. The CDR3 DNA reads as TGTGCCAGTAGTATAGATTCGACGGGAGCCTATAGCAATCAGCCCCAGCATTTT. This sequence encodes CASSIDSTGAYSNQPQHF.

The rearrangement joins TRBV6-5 to TRBJ2-1; TRBD2 aligns across 7 bases. The CDR3 runs to 14 residues. Germline CDR1 reads MNHEY; CDR2 reads SVGAGI. Trimming cost V 7 bases and J 4 bases; bases outside gene matches: 7. The CDR3 region is CASTLSGAYNEQFF. DNA of the CDR3: TGTGCCAGCACACTAAGCGGGGCATACAATGAGCAGTTCTTC.